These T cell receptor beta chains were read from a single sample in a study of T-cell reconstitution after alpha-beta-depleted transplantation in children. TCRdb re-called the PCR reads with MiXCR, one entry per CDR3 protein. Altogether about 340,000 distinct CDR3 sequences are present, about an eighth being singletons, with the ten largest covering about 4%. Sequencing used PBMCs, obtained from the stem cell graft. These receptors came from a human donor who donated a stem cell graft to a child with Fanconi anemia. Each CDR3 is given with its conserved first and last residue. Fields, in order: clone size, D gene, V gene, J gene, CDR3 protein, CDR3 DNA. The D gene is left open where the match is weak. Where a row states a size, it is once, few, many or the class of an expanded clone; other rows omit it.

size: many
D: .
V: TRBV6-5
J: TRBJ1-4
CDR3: CASSYVAAATNEKLFF
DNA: TGTGCCAGCAGTTACGTAGCGGCCGCAACTAATGAAAAACTGTTTTTT

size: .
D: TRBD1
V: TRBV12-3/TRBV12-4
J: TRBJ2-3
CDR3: CASRGMGQYTDTQYF
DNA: TGTGCCAGCAGGGGCATGGGACAGTACACAGATACGCAGTATTTT

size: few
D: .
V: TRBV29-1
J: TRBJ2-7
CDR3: CSVSGGETYEQYF
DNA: TGCAGCGTATCCGGGGGCGAGACCTACGAGCAGTACTTC

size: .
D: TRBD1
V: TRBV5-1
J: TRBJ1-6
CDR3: CASSPIGTGLGGSGSPLHF
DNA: TGCGCCAGCAGCCCCATCGGGACAGGCTTAGGAGGCAGTGGTTCACCCCTCCACTTT

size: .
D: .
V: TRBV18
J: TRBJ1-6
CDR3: CASSPWENSPLHF
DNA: TGTGCCAGCTCACCCTGGGAAAATTCACCCCTCCACTTT

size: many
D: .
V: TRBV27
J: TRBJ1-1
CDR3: CASSWTLDPNEAFF
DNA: TGTGCCAGCAGTTGGACATTGGACCCAAATGAAGCTTTCTTT

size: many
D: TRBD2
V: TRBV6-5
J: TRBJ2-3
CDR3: CASSYSTSGGDTQYF
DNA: TGTGCCAGCAGTTACTCGACTAGCGGGGGGGATACGCAGTATTTT

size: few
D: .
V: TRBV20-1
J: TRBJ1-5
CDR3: CSASRASNQPQHF
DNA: TGCAGTGCTAGCCGGGCGAGCAATCAGCCCCAGCATTTT

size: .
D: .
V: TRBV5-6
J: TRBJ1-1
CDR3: CASSFGGGRDTEAFF
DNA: TGTGCCAGCAGCTTCGGGGGTGGCAGGGACACTGAAGCTTTCTTT

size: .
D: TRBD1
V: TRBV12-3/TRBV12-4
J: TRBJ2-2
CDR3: CASSPSRQGGTGELFF
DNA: TGTGCCAGCAGTCCATCCCGACAGGGTGGAACCGGGGAGCTGTTTTTT

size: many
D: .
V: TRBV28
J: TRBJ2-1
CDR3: CASSLARQTNNEQFF
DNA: TGTGCCAGCAGTTTGGCGAGACAAACCAACAATGAGCAGTTCTTC

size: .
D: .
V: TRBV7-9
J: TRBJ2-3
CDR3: CASRSTRDPSPPDTQYF
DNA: TGTGCCAGCAGATCGACGCGGGACCCCTCCCCACCCGATACGCAGTATTTT

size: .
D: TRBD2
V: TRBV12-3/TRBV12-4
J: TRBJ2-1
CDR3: CASSPSLAGAADEQFF
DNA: TGTGCCAGCAGTCCTTCTCTAGCGGGAGCGGCTGATGAGCAGTTCTTC

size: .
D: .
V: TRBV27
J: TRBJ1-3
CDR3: CASSSGAFSGNTIYF
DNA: TGTGCCAGCAGTTCAGGGGCTTTCTCTGGAAACACCATATATTTT

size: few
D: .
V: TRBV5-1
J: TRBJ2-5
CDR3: CASNEGGRYQETQYF
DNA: TGCGCCAGCAATGAGGGGGGACGGTACCAAGAGACCCAGTACTTC

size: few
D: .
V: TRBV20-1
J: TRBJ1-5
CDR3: CSAPLRGRNQPQHF
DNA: TGCAGTGCTCCTCTCCGGGGGAGGAATCAGCCCCAGCATTTT

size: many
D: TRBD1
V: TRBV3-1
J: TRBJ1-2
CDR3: CASSLNQGAGYTF
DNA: TGTGCCAGCAGCCTCAACCAGGGGGCTGGCTACACCTTC

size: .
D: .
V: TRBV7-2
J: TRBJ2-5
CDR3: CASSSVRGTVAAQYF
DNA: TGTGCCAGCAGCTCGGTCAGGGGGACCGTAGCGGCCCAGTACTTC

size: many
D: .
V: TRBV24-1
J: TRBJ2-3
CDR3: CATSDSVKDTDTQYF
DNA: TGTGCCACCAGTGATTCCGTCAAGGACACAGATACGCAGTATTTT

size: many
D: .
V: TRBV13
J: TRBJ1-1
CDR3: CASSLKLIGSEEAFF
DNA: TGTGCCAGCAGCTTAAAATTAATAGGGTCAGAGGAAGCTTTCTTT

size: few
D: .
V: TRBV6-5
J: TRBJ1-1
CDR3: CASSIQGTEAFF
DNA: TGTGCCAGTTCTATTCAGGGCACTGAAGCTTTCTTT

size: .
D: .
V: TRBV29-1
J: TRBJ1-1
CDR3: CSVDYRANTEAFF
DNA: TGCAGCGTTGACTACAGAGCTAACACTGAAGCTTTCTTT

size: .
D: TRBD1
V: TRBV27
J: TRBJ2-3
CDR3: CASSLFPRDRSTDTQYF
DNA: TGTGCCAGCAGTCTCTTTCCCCGGGACAGATCCACAGATACGCAGTATTTT

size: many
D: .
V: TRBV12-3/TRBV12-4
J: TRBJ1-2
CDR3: CASSPSGRDVGYTF
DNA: TGTGCCAGCAGTCCTTCGGGGCGGGATGTAGGCTACACCTTC

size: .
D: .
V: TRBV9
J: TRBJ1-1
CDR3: CASSVGYANTEAFF
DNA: TGTGCCAGCAGCGTAGGTTACGCGAACACTGAAGCTTTCTTT

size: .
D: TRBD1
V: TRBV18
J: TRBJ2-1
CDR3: CASSLYGTALNEQFF
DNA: TGTGCCAGCTCACTATATGGGACAGCCCTTAATGAGCAGTTCTTC

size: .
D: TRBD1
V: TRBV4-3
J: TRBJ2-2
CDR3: CASSLRPRTGDTGELFF
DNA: TGCGCCAGCAGCCTTCGACCAAGGACAGGGGACACCGGGGAGCTGTTTTTT

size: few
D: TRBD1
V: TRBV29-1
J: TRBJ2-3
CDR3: CSVDRGQGIDTQYF
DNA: TGCAGCGTTGATAGGGGGCAGGGGATAGATACGCAGTATTTT

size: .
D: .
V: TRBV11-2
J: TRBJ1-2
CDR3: CASSYPFNYGYTF
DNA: TGTGCCAGCAGCTACCCCTTCAACTATGGCTACACCTTC

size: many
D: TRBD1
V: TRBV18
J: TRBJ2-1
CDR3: CASSRSTGKRANEQFF
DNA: TGTGCCAGCTCACGATCGACAGGGAAAAGGGCCAATGAGCAGTTCTTC

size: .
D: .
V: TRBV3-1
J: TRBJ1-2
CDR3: CASCLGSGAIGGYTF
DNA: TGTGCCAGCTGTTTAGGATCAGGGGCGATAGGTGGCTACACCTTC

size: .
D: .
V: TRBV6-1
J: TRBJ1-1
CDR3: CASSEMERAEAFF
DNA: TGTGCCAGCAGTGAAATGGAAAGGGCTGAAGCTTTCTTT

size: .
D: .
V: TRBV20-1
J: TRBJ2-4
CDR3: CSARREQPENIQYF
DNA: TGCAGTGCTAGAAGAGAGCAGCCCGAAAACATTCAGTACTTC

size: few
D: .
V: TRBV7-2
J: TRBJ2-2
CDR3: CASSLSAFTGELFF
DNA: TGTGCCAGCAGCTTATCGGCGTTCACCGGGGAGCTGTTTTTT

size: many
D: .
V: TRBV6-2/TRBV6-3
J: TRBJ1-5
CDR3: CASSYYSNQPQHF
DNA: TGTGCCAGCAGTTACTATAGCAATCAGCCCCAGCATTTT

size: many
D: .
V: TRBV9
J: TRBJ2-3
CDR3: CASSVATRDPEYF
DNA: TGTGCCAGCAGCGTAGCTACTAGAGACCCGGAGTATTTT

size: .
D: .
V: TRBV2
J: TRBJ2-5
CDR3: CASGSGGETQYF
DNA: TGTGCCAGTGGGAGCGGCGGGGAGACCCAGTACTTC

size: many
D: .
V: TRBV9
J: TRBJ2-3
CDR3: CASSVDSLDTQYF
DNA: TGTGCCAGCAGCGTAGACAGCCTAGATACGCAGTATTTT

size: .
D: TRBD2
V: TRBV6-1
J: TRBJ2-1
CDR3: CASSRAGGPLSYNEQFF
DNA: TGTGCCAGCAGTCGGGCGGGGGGCCCACTTTCCTACAATGAGCAGTTCTTC

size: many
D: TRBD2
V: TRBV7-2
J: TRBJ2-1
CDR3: CASSLFGGGIDEQFF
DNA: TGTGCCAGCAGCTTATTCGGGGGGGGCATTGATGAGCAGTTCTTC

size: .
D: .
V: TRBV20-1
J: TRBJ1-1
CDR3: CSARTSGNMNTEAFF
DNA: TGCAGTGCCAGGACATCGGGTAACATGAACACTGAAGCTTTCTTT

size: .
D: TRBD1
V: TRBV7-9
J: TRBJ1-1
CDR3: CASSLGDRGQYTEAFF
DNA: TGTGCCAGCAGCTTGGGGGACAGGGGACAGTACACTGAAGCTTTCTTT

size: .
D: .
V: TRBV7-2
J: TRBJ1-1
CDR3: CASSFASRDTEAFF
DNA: TGTGCCAGCAGCTTCGCGTCCAGGGACACTGAAGCTTTCTTT

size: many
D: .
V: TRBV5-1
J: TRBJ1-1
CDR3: CASSVDGLNTEAFF
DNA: TGCGCCAGCAGCGTCGACGGGTTGAACACTGAAGCTTTCTTT

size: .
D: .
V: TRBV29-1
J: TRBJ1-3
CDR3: CSATAWNSGNTIYF
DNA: TGCAGCGCCACCGCTTGGAACTCTGGAAACACCATATATTTT

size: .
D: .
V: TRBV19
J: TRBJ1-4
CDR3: CASSNRPRWEATNEKLFF
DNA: TGTGCCAGTAGTAACCGACCCAGATGGGAGGCAACTAATGAAAAACTGTTTTTT

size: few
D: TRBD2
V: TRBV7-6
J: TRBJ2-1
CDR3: CASSLDPGLAGNPEQFF
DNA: TGTGCCAGCAGCTTAGACCCGGGACTAGCGGGGAATCCAGAGCAGTTCTTC

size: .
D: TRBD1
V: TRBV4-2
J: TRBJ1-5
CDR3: CASSQDYQGAGQPQHF
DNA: TGTGCCAGCAGCCAAGACTACCAGGGGGCAGGTCAGCCCCAGCATTTT

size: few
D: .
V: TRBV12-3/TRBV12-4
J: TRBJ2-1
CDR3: CASSLQGPQYNEQFF
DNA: TGTGCCAGCAGTTTACAGGGGCCCCAGTACAATGAGCAGTTCTTC

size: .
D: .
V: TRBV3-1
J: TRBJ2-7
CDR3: CASSQIRDSSRQYF
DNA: TGTGCCAGCAGCCAGATCAGGGACTCTTCTAGGCAGTACTTC

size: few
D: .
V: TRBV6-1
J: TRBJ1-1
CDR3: CASSEAGLWTEAFF
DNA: TGTGCCAGCAGTGAAGCGGGGTTGTGGACTGAAGCTTTCTTT

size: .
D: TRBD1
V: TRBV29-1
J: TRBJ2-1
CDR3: CSVAGGADGGQFF
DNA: TGCAGCGTTGCAGGGGGCGCCGACGGTGGGCAGTTCTTC

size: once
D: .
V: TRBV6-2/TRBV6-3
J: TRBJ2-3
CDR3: CASSPKGADTQYF
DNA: TGTGCCAGCAGTCCAAAAGGGGCAGATACGCAGTATTTT

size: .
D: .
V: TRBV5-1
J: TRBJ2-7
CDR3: CASSWGHDLTYEQYF
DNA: TGCGCCAGCAGCTGGGGACATGACTTAACCTACGAGCAGTACTTC

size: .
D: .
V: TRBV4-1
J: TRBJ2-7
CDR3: CASSQGPSRESYEQYF
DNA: TGCGCCAGCAGCCAAGGCCCAAGCCGGGAATCCTACGAGCAGTACTTC

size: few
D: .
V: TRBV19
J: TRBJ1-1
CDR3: CASSIARGDTEAFF
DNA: TGTGCCAGTAGTATAGCCAGGGGAGACACTGAAGCTTTCTTT

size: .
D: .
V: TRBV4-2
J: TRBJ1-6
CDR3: CASSQRLRDSPLHF
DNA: TGTGCCAGCAGCCAACGTTTAAGGGATTCACCCCTCCACTTT

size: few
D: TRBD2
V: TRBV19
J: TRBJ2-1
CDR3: CASNRAGVSSYNEQFF
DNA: TGTGCCAGTAATCGAGCGGGGGTCAGCTCCTACAATGAGCAGTTCTTC

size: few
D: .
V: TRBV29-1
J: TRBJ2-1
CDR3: CSVEGGTPGNEQFF
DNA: TGCAGCGTTGAAGGTGGGACTCCCGGGAATGAGCAGTTCTTC